Following are 17 T cell receptor beta chains from one sample sequenced in a study of blood T cell repertoires in COVID-19. This table comes from immunoSEQ multiplex PCR, and its TCRdb copy is limited to in-frame clones, with some not included. The sample contains 350,000 or so clones, approximately 90% of which appear only once. The sequenced sample was peripheral blood. Receptors originate from a woman under 40 with COVID-19, enrolled during active disease.

This chain links TRBV3-1 (or the pseudogene TRBV3-2) with TRBJ1-1; 9 bases agree with TRBD1. J lost 3 bases, V lost 0 bases, and 2 bases had no gene match. Germline-derived CDR1 and CDR2 are LGHDT and YNNKEL (reference sequence). This CDR3 has 15 residues. For the CDR3, the DNA is TGTGCCAGCAGCCAAGAGGGACAGGGATACACTGAAGCTTTCTTT. Residues: CASSQEGQGYTEAFF.

The chain joins TRBV5-6 to TRBJ2-1; D is unresolved. V was pared by 4 bases and J by 4 bases, with 9 bases between. From germline, CDR1 is SGHDT and CDR2 YYEEEE. The CDR3 contains 13 residues. As DNA, the CDR3 is TGTGCCAGCAGCCCCTACTTATACAATGAGCAGTTCTTC. It encodes CASSPYLYNEQFF.

The V and J genes are TRBV2 and TRBJ1-5, with D perhaps TRBD1 (5 bases). V dropped 4 bases and J dropped 10 bases, with 20 bases sitting between them. Looked up from germline, CDR1 is SNHLY and CDR2 is FYNNEI. The CDR3 length is 15 residues. This CDR3 is CASSGGPGVFEPQHF. CDR3 DNA sequence: TGTGCCAGCAGTGGAGGCCCGGGGGTATTTGAACCCCAGCATTTT.

The chain uses TRBV3-1 (or the pseudogene TRBV3-2) and TRBJ1-3; maybe TRBD1 (5 bases). Germline loops: CDR1 LGHDT, CDR2 YNNKEL (reference sequence). The CDR3 is 15 amino acids. Between the trimmed V and J ends, which lost 4 bases and 4 bases, there was a span of 14 bases. The CDR3 DNA follows: TGTGCCAGCAGCCGGTGGGGCGGCTCGGGAAACACCATATATTTT. It codes for CASSRWGGSGNTIYF.

The V call is TRBV6-5, the J call TRBJ2-7; 9 bases agree with TRBD1. V lost 6 bases to trimming and J lost 5 bases; unmatched junction nucleotides: 11. This CDR3 comprises 15 residues. Germline V gene sequence: CDR1 MNHEY, CDR2 SVGAGI. Here the CDR3 DNA reads TGTGCCAGCAGCCAAAGTACAGGGGGCATGAACGAGCAGTACTTC. It is translated as CASSQSTGGMNEQYF.

This clone was seen a few times. The genes are TRBV7-8 and TRBJ2-3, with 8 bases fitting TRBD1. Trimming removed 5 bases from V and 6 bases from J; junction bases left unmatched: 16. This CDR3 is 17 amino acids long. Per the germline V gene, CDR1 is SGHVS and CDR2 is FQNEAQ. The CDR3 sequence: CASSTPRRTGRGDTQYF. The CDR3 DNA follows: TGTGCCAGCAGCACTCCCCGACGGACAGGGCGTGGGGATACGCAGTATTTT.

The chain joins TRBV9 to TRBJ2-7; D ambiguous. Trimming pared 0 bases from V and 1 base from J, leaving 8 bases between. The CDR3 runs to 14 residues. From germline, CDR1 is SGDLS and CDR2 YYNGEE. The DNA of the CDR3 is TGTGCCAGCAGCGTAGGCGGCGAATCCTACGAGCAGTACTTC. Translation gives CASSVGGESYEQYF.

The J gene is TRBJ1-5, the V gene TRBV14; a weak D match, TRBD1 (6 bases). Between the trimmed V and J ends, which lost 3 bases and 6 bases, there was a span of 15 bases. CDR1 is SGHDN, CDR2 FVKESK, per germline. This CDR3 contains 15 residues. DNA of the CDR3: TGTGCCAGCAGCCACCGGGCAGGGGTTGGTCAGCCCCAGCATTTT. Amino acid sequence: CASSHRAGVGQPQHF.

The V gene is TRBV11-3, the J gene TRBJ1-1; a possible D gene is TRBD1 (5 bases). The germline V gene encodes CDR1 SGHNT and CDR2 YENEEA. The CDR3 sequence is 16 residues long. Trimming shortened V by 5 bases and J by 2 bases, and 18 bases separated the two germline ends. The CDR3 DNA reads as TGTGCCAGCAGCAGGGGAGGGAGAGTCTTCAACACTGAAGCTTTCTTT. Encoded protein: CASSRGGRVFNTEAFF.

V gene TRBV10-3 combines with J gene TRBJ1-2; the D is unclear. Germline assignment: CDR1 ENHRY and CDR2 SYGVKD. This CDR3 contains 13 residues. V was clipped by 1 base and J by 6 bases, with 9 bases between them. CDR3 residues: CAISEFTEHGYTF. In nucleotides, the CDR3 is TGTGCCATCAGTGAGTTTACAGAACATGGCTACACCTTC.

This chain joins TRBV11-2 and TRBJ2-2; 8 nucleotides line up with TRBD2. CDR1 is SGHAT and CDR2 is FQNNGV in the germline V gene. Trimming cost V 5 bases and J 9 bases; bases outside gene matches: 23. The CDR3 has 19 residues. CDR3 region: CASSPLGLAGLRRRRELFF. The DNA for the CDR3 is TGTGCCAGCAGCCCACTCGGGCTAGCGGGTCTCCGCCGCCGCCGGGAGCTGTTTTTT.

V is TRBV19 and J is TRBJ1-2, with D uncertain. The V and J ends lost 4 bases and 2 bases respectively, with 11 bases between them. CDR1 is LNHDA and CDR2 is SQIVND in the germline V gene (reference sequence). CDR3 size: 14 residues. The CDR3 sequence: CASSTSGENYGYTF. As DNA, the CDR3 is TGTGCCAGTAGTACCTCTGGGGAGAACTATGGCTACACCTTC.

The chain joins TRBV5-4 to TRBJ1-2, with D uncertain. CDR1 is SGHNT, CDR2 YYREEE, per germline (reference sequence). V lost 3 bases, J lost 5 bases, and 14 bases lay in between. The CDR3 is 14 amino acids. CDR3 loop: CASSYQESGYGYTF. DNA of the CDR3: TGTGCCAGCAGCTACCAGGAGTCGGGATATGGCTACACCTTC.

CDR3 residues: CASSPLRGGNEKLFF. The CDR3 nucleotides are TGTGCCAGCAGCCCCCTCCGAGGGGGTAATGAAAAACTGTTTTTT. The chain has TRBV5-6 and TRBJ1-4; TRBD1 might be the D (6 bases). CDR3 size: 15 residues. Germline CDR1 and CDR2: SGHDT and YYEEEE. The V end was cut by 4 bases, the J end by 4 bases, with 14 bases between.

J is TRBJ2-1 and V is TRBV2, with 7 nucleotides matching TRBD2. The junction had 14 bases not matched to a gene; V was cut back by 5 bases and J by 7 bases. Per germline, CDR1 SNHLY and CDR2 FYNNEI. The CDR3 consists of 16 residues. The CDR3 coding sequence is TGTGCCAGCAGTACCCCCTCTGGGGGGGGATCGAATGAGCAGTTCTTC. Protein: CASSTPSGGGSNEQFF. The full variable domain, completed using reference TRBV2 and TRBJ2-1, is EPEVTQTPSHQVTQMGQEVILRCVPISNHLYFYWYRQILGQKVEFLVSFYNNEISEKSEIFDDQFSVERPDGSNFTLKIRSTKLEDSAMYFCASSTPSGGGSNEQFFGPGTRLTVL.

V usage is TRBV2 and J usage is TRBJ1-5; 10 bases are a match to TRBD1. Germline V gives CDR1 SNHLY, CDR2 FYNNEI. This CDR3 spans 15 amino acids. J lost 2 bases, V lost 4 bases, and 2 bases had no gene match. The CDR3: CASSGQGAGNQPQHF. CDR3 sequence (DNA): TGTGCCAGCAGTGGACAGGGGGCGGGCAATCAGCCCCAGCATTTT. The entire variable domain, with the rest obtained from reference TRBV2 and TRBJ1-5, is as follows: EPEVTQTPSHQVTQMGQEVILRCVPISNHLYFYWYRQILGQKVEFLVSFYNNEISEKSEIFDDQFSVERPDGSNFTLKIRSTKLEDSAMYFCASSGQGAGNQPQHFGDGTRLSIL.

The rearrangement links TRBV7-9 to TRBJ1-5; the D is unclear. Germline V gene lookup returns CDR1 SEHNR and CDR2 FQNEAQ (reference sequence). Trimming took off 4 bases at V and 7 bases at J, with 14 bases between the two ends. This CDR3 has 14 amino acids. The CDR3 protein is CASSSDPAGQPQHF. The CDR3 region has the DNA TGTGCCAGCAGCTCGGACCCGGCGGGGCAGCCCCAGCATTTT.